This paragraph reports one TCR beta chain. Trimming took 6 bases from V and 4 from J; bases not matched to a gene: 9. Looked up from germline, CDR1 is SGHKS and CDR2 is YYEKEE (reference sequence). This CDR3 is 14 amino acids long. A single record per CDR3 protein comes from TCRdb applying MiXCR to the RT-PCR reads. The repertoire holds a few hundred thousand distinct CDR3 sequences, with about 14% as singletons. The sample comes from a study of response to subunit inactivated influenza vaccine. The receptor was derived from a man aged 50 to 59 who received an inactivated influenza vaccine. The sequencing here drew on PBMCs from blood, taken 12 days after vaccination. This chain links TRBV5-5 with TRBJ2-7; 8 bases agree with TRBD1. CDR3 sequence: CASNWDRTNYEQYF. The CDR3 coding sequence is TGTGCCAGCAATTGGGACAGGACAAATTACGAGCAGTACTTC.